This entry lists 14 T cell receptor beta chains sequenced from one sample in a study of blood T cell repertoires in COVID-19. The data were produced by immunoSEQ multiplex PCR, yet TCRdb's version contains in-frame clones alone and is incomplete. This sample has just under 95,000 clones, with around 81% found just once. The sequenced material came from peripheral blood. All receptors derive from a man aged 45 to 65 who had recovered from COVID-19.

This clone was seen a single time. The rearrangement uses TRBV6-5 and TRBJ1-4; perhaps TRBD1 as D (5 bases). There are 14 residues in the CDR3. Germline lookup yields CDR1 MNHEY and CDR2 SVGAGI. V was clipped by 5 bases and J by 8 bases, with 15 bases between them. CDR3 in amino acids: CASSNGGWREKLFF. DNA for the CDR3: TGTGCCAGCAGTAATGGGGGGTGGAGGGAAAAACTGTTTTTT.

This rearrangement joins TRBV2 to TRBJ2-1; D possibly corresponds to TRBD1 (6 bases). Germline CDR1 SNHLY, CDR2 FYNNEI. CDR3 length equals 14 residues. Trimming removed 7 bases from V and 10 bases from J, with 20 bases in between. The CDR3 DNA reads TGTGCCAGCACCACAGGACAGACCTTCGGGGAGCAGTTCTTC. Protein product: CASTTGQTFGEQFF.

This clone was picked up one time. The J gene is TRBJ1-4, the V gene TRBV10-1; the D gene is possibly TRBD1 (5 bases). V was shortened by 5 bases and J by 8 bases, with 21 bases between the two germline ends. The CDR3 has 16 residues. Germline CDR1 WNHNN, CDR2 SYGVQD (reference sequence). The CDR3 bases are TGCGCCAGCAGTTTCAGGGCCGTCTTAAAAGGGGAAAAACTGTTTTTT. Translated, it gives CASSFRAVLKGEKLFF.

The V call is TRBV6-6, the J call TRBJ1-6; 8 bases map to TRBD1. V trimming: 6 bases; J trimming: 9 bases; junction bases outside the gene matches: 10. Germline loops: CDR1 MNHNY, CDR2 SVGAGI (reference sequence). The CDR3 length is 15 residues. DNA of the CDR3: TGTGCCAGCAGCCCTGACAGGGGACTTAGTTCACCCCTCCACTTT. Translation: CASSPDRGLSSPLHF.

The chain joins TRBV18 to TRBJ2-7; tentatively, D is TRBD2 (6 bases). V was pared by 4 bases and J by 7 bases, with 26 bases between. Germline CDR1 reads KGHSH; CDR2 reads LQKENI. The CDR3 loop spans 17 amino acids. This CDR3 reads CASSQMMTASFGGEQYF. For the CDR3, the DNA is TGTGCCAGCTCACAAATGATGACAGCCTCATTCGGGGGTGAGCAGTACTTC.

The CDR3 spells CASSLKGTGGSVSGSPLHF. As DNA, the CDR3 is TGTGCCAGCAGTTTAAAAGGGACAGGGGGTTCCGTATCCGGTTCACCCCTCCACTTT. The chain carries TRBV27 and TRBJ1-6, with 11 bases fitting TRBD1. CDR1 is MNHEY and CDR2 is SMNVEV in the germline V gene (reference sequence). The CDR3 contains 19 residues. V lost 2 bases and J lost 9; bases outside the gene matches: 15.

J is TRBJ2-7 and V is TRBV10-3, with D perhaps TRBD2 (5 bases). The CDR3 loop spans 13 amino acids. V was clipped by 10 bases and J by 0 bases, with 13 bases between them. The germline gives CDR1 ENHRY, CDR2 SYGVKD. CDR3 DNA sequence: TGTGCCACCACGGGCCGGGGCTCCTACGAGCAGTACTTC. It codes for CATTGRGSYEQYF.

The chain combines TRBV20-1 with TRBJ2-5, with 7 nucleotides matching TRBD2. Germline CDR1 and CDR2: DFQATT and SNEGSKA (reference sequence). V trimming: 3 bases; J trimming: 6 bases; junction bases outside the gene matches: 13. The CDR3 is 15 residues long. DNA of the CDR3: TGCAGTGCTAGTAAGCCCAGCGGGGTATTACAGACCCAGTACTTC. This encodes CSASKPSGVLQTQYF.

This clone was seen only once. CDR3 bases: TGCGCCAGCAGCCCGACCGGGACAGGGGTCCTTGGCTACACCTTC. It encodes CASSPTGTGVLGYTF. The chain employs TRBV5-1 and TRBJ1-2, with TRBD1 identical over 10 bases. The V gene end was trimmed by 4 bases and the J gene end by 7 bases; junction bases not matched to a gene: 10. The germline gives CDR1 SGHRS, CDR2 YFSETQ. The length of the CDR3 is 15 residues.

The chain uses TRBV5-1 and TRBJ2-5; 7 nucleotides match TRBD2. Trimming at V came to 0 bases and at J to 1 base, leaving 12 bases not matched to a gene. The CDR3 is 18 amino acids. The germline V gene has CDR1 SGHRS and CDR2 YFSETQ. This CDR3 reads CASSLGGGGPLLQETQYF. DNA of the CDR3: TGCGCCAGCAGCTTGGGGGGCGGGGGACCGCTCCTCCAAGAGACCCAGTACTTC.

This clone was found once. Here the CDR3 DNA reads TGTGCCAGCAGTTATGGGACAGGGGGATCTGGAAACACCATATATTTT. Protein product: CASSYGTGGSGNTIYF. V gene TRBV6-6 combines with J gene TRBJ1-3; 11 bases are a match to TRBD1. From germline, CDR1 is MNHNY and CDR2 SVGAGI (reference sequence). The CDR3 loop spans 16 amino acids. V shed 3 bases and J 1 base; nucleotides not matched to a gene: 2.

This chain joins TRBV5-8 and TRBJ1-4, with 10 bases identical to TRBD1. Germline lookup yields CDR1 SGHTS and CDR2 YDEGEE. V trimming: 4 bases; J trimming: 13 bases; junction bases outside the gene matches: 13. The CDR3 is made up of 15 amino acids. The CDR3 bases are TGTGCCAGCAGCCTCACGACAGGGGGCGGGAAGATACTGTTTTTT. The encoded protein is CASSLTTGGGKILFF.

The CDR3 sequence: CASSLARAGGQEQFF. CDR3 DNA sequence: TGTGCCAGCAGCTTAGCGCGAGCGGGAGGGCAAGAGCAGTTCTTC. J is TRBJ2-1 and V is TRBV11-2, with 10 bases matching TRBD2. V lost 1 base to trimming and J lost 10 bases; unmatched junction nucleotides: 7. CDR3 length: 15 residues. Germline CDR1 reads SGHAT; CDR2 reads FQNNGV.

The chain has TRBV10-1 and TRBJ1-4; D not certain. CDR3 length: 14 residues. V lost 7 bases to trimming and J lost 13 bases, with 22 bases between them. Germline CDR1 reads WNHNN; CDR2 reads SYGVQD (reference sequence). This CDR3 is CASTPDFPKRRLFF. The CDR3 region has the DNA TGCGCCAGCACTCCGGACTTTCCGAAGAGGAGACTGTTTTTT.